This is a list of T cell receptor beta chains from one sample in a study of blood T cell repertoires in COVID-19. TCRdb's table, derived via immunoSEQ multiplex PCR, lists solely in-frame clones and lacks some. The sample lists more than 75,000 clones; about 80% were seen once. The specimen sequenced was peripheral blood. The receptors derive from a human donor in a cohort sampled during active COVID-19. Each CDR3 is given with its conserved first and last residue. Fields, in order: J gene, V gene, D gene, clone size, CDR3 DNA, CDR3 protein. A D gene is named only where the DNA matches it firmly. Rows may omit the clone size; those that give it use once, few, many or a size class.

j_call: TRBJ2-1
v_call: TRBV19
d_call: TRBD2
clone_size: NA
cdr3_nt: TGTGCCAGTAGTATCTGGACTAGCGGGAGGGCGCACAATGAGCAGTTCTTC
cdr3_aa: CASSIWTSGRAHNEQFF

j_call: TRBJ2-7
v_call: TRBV11-1
d_call: TRBD2
clone_size: few
cdr3_nt: TGTGCCAGCAGCTTAGTAGCGGGAGAGGTCTACGAGCAGTACTTC
cdr3_aa: CASSLVAGEVYEQYF

j_call: TRBJ2-7
v_call: TRBV27
d_call: TRBD2
clone_size: NA
cdr3_nt: TGTGCCAGCAGTCTTGGGGGACTAGCGGGAGGTGGGTACGAGCAGTACTTC
cdr3_aa: CASSLGGLAGGGYEQYF

j_call: TRBJ2-7
v_call: TRBV7-9
d_call: NA
clone_size: once
cdr3_nt: TGTGCCAGCAGCTTAGTTTCCCCCACCAGCTCCTACGAGCAGTACTTC
cdr3_aa: CASSLVSPTSSYEQYF

j_call: TRBJ1-1
v_call: TRBV30
d_call: NA
clone_size: NA
cdr3_nt: TGTGCCTGGACCCTACTAGACGGTGAAGCTTTCTTT
cdr3_aa: CAWTLLDGEAFF

j_call: TRBJ2-1
v_call: TRBV9
d_call: TRBD2
clone_size: few
cdr3_nt: TGTGCCAGCCAAACGGGCGGGCGGGGGGAGGAGCAGTTCTTC
cdr3_aa: CASQTGGRGEEQFF

j_call: TRBJ2-7
v_call: TRBV28
d_call: TRBD1
clone_size: NA
cdr3_nt: TGTGCCAGCAGTTTTGCGGGACAGGCCTCCTACGAGCAGTACTTC
cdr3_aa: CASSFAGQASYEQYF

j_call: TRBJ2-1
v_call: TRBV11-2
d_call: NA
clone_size: NA
cdr3_nt: TGTGCCAGCAGCTTCAATGGGCAGGGGGGAAATGAGCAGTTCTTC
cdr3_aa: CASSFNGQGGNEQFF

j_call: TRBJ1-4
v_call: TRBV19
d_call: NA
clone_size: NA
cdr3_nt: TGTGCCAGTACCCCAGAAGCAACTAATGAAAAACTGTTTTTT
cdr3_aa: CASTPEATNEKLFF

j_call: TRBJ2-3
v_call: TRBV2
d_call: NA
clone_size: NA
cdr3_nt: TGTGCCAGCAGTGATGAAGCGGCGGGGACGCAGTATTTT
cdr3_aa: CASSDEAAGTQYF

j_call: TRBJ2-7
v_call: TRBV5-1
d_call: TRBD2
clone_size: NA
cdr3_nt: TGCGCCAGCAGCTTCGGGGGGACTTCCCCGGGCGAGCAGTACTTC
cdr3_aa: CASSFGGTSPGEQYF

j_call: TRBJ1-1
v_call: TRBV7-2
d_call: TRBD1
clone_size: NA
cdr3_nt: TGTGCCAGCAGCTTGGGGACAGGGATGAACACTGAAGCTTTCTTT
cdr3_aa: CASSLGTGMNTEAFF

j_call: TRBJ2-7
v_call: TRBV6-5
d_call: TRBD1
clone_size: NA
cdr3_nt: TGTGCCAGCAGTCCTCAGACAGGGCCCTACGAGCAGTACTTC
cdr3_aa: CASSPQTGPYEQYF

j_call: TRBJ2-6
v_call: TRBV7-9
d_call: NA
clone_size: NA
cdr3_nt: TGTGCCAGCAGCTTATCTACAGGGTCGGACGTCCTGACTTTC
cdr3_aa: CASSLSTGSDVLTF

j_call: TRBJ2-1
v_call: TRBV24-1
d_call: NA
clone_size: NA
cdr3_nt: TGTGCCACCAGTGCCGCAGGGGCTGACAATGAGCAGTTCTTC
cdr3_aa: CATSAAGADNEQFF

j_call: TRBJ1-2
v_call: TRBV2
d_call: NA
clone_size: many
cdr3_nt: TGTGCCAGCAGTCAGGGTAACTATGGCTACACCTTC
cdr3_aa: CASSQGNYGYTF

j_call: TRBJ2-1
v_call: TRBV24-1
d_call: TRBD2
clone_size: NA
cdr3_nt: TGTGCCACCAGCCGGGACTACAACAATGAGCAGTTCTTC
cdr3_aa: CATSRDYNNEQFF

j_call: TRBJ1-6
v_call: TRBV30
d_call: TRBD1
clone_size: NA
cdr3_nt: TGTGCCTGCCCCAGACAGGGGCCCAATATCGGAACCTATAATTCACCCCTCCACTTT
cdr3_aa: CACPRQGPNIGTYNSPLHF

j_call: TRBJ1-5
v_call: TRBV19
d_call: NA
clone_size: once
cdr3_nt: TGTGCCAGTAGTATTCCCCCAAAGGGGAATCAGCCCCAGCATTTT
cdr3_aa: CASSIPPKGNQPQHF

j_call: TRBJ2-3
v_call: TRBV5-1
d_call: TRBD2
clone_size: NA
cdr3_nt: TGCGCCAGCAGCTTTACCGGGACTAGCGTCACAGATACGCAGTATTTT
cdr3_aa: CASSFTGTSVTDTQYF

j_call: TRBJ2-1
v_call: TRBV11-2
d_call: TRBD2
clone_size: NA
cdr3_nt: TGTGCCAGCAGCTTTTCCGGGGGGGCCTACAATGAGCAGTTCTTC
cdr3_aa: CASSFSGGAYNEQFF

j_call: TRBJ1-2
v_call: TRBV6-5
d_call: NA
clone_size: NA
cdr3_nt: TGTGCCAGCAGGGGCCCCGGGGGGTTTGATGGCTACACCTTC
cdr3_aa: CASRGPGGFDGYTF

j_call: TRBJ1-1
v_call: TRBV5-1
d_call: TRBD1
clone_size: NA
cdr3_nt: TGCGCCAGCAGCCTTGGACAGGGCAGTCCCGTGAACACTGAAGCTTTCTTT
cdr3_aa: CASSLGQGSPVNTEAFF

j_call: TRBJ1-5
v_call: TRBV4-1
d_call: NA
clone_size: NA
cdr3_nt: TGCGCCAGCAGCCAAGAGGGGAGAAATTTCAATCAGCCCCAGCATTTT
cdr3_aa: CASSQEGRNFNQPQHF

j_call: TRBJ1-5
v_call: TRBV2
d_call: NA
clone_size: NA
cdr3_nt: TGTGCCAGCAGTGATAGCGGAGACAATCAGCCCCAGCATTTT
cdr3_aa: CASSDSGDNQPQHF

j_call: TRBJ1-1
v_call: TRBV2
d_call: NA
clone_size: NA
cdr3_nt: TGTGCCAGCAGGAGGGCCAACACTGAAGCTTTCTTT
cdr3_aa: CASRRANTEAFF

j_call: TRBJ1-2
v_call: TRBV6-5
d_call: TRBD1
clone_size: NA
cdr3_nt: TGTGCCAGCAGACCCGGGACAGTGATTAACTATGGCTACACCTTC
cdr3_aa: CASRPGTVINYGYTF

j_call: TRBJ1-5
v_call: TRBV28
d_call: NA
clone_size: once
cdr3_nt: TGTGCCAGCAGGACAGGCGGACAGCCCCAGCATTTT
cdr3_aa: CASRTGGQPQHF

j_call: TRBJ1-6
v_call: TRBV6-5
d_call: TRBD1
clone_size: NA
cdr3_nt: TGTGCCAGCATGCGACAGGGTTATTCACCCCTCCACTTT
cdr3_aa: CASMRQGYSPLHF

j_call: TRBJ1-1
v_call: TRBV3-1/TRBV3-2
d_call: TRBD1
clone_size: NA
cdr3_nt: TGTGCCAGCAGCCAAGACAGCAGGGGGAGCTGGTACACTGAAGCTTTCTTT
cdr3_aa: CASSQDSRGSWYTEAFF

j_call: TRBJ1-2
v_call: TRBV6-6
d_call: TRBD1
clone_size: NA
cdr3_nt: TGTGCCAGCAGCGACAGGGATGGCTACACCTTC
cdr3_aa: CASSDRDGYTF

j_call: TRBJ2-2
v_call: TRBV7-9
d_call: TRBD2
clone_size: NA
cdr3_nt: TGTGCCAGCAGCCCGGGACTAGCGGGAGGTCCCAACACCGGGGAGCTGTTTTTT
cdr3_aa: CASSPGLAGGPNTGELFF

j_call: TRBJ2-2
v_call: TRBV19
d_call: NA
clone_size: NA
cdr3_nt: TGTGCCAGTGCCGACACCAACACCGGGGAGCTGTTTTTT
cdr3_aa: CASADTNTGELFF

j_call: TRBJ2-1
v_call: TRBV28
d_call: NA
clone_size: NA
cdr3_nt: TGTGCCAGCATTAATGGGGGGGGCCTCTCCTACAATGAGCAGTTCTTC
cdr3_aa: CASINGGGLSYNEQFF

j_call: TRBJ2-7
v_call: TRBV28
d_call: NA
clone_size: NA
cdr3_nt: TGTGCCAGCAGTAATACTGGAGATGTAGTCGCCTACGAGCAGTACTTC
cdr3_aa: CASSNTGDVVAYEQYF

j_call: TRBJ1-1
v_call: TRBV18
d_call: NA
clone_size: NA
cdr3_nt: TGTGCCAGCTCACCACCGTCCGCGGGTGGGACTGAAGCTTTCTTT
cdr3_aa: CASSPPSAGGTEAFF

j_call: TRBJ1-6
v_call: TRBV18
d_call: TRBD1
clone_size: NA
cdr3_nt: TGTGCCAGCTCACCCAAGGACAGGTTGAGGGGTGAGAACATCTCACCCCTCCACTTT
cdr3_aa: CASSPKDRLRGENISPLHF

j_call: TRBJ2-3
v_call: TRBV20-1
d_call: NA
clone_size: few
cdr3_nt: TGCAGTGCTAGTACAGAACGCACAGATACGCAGTATTTT
cdr3_aa: CSASTERTDTQYF

j_call: TRBJ1-6
v_call: TRBV30
d_call: NA
clone_size: NA
cdr3_nt: TGTGCCTGGAGTGTCTCAGGGGCGAGTTCACCCCTCCACTTT
cdr3_aa: CAWSVSGASSPLHF

j_call: TRBJ1-3
v_call: TRBV7-2
d_call: TRBD1
clone_size: NA
cdr3_nt: TGTGCCAGCAGCTTCCTAGGGGGCCCTGGAAACACCATATATTTT
cdr3_aa: CASSFLGGPGNTIYF

j_call: TRBJ2-1
v_call: TRBV11-2
d_call: TRBD1
clone_size: NA
cdr3_nt: TGTGCCAGCAGCTCGGACAGGAATGAGCAGTTCTTC
cdr3_aa: CASSSDRNEQFF

j_call: TRBJ1-2
v_call: TRBV19
d_call: TRBD1
clone_size: few
cdr3_nt: TGTGCCAGTAGTATTGGAAGGGGGCCGGGCTATGGCTACACCTTC
cdr3_aa: CASSIGRGPGYGYTF

j_call: TRBJ2-3
v_call: TRBV3-1/TRBV3-2
d_call: NA
clone_size: NA
cdr3_nt: TGTGCCAGCAGCCGACGGGGGGCTCGCACAGATACGCAGTATTTT
cdr3_aa: CASSRRGARTDTQYF

j_call: TRBJ2-5
v_call: TRBV20-1
d_call: NA
clone_size: few
cdr3_nt: TGCAGTGCTAGTTCGGGGATGGATCTCCAAGAGACCCAGTACTTC
cdr3_aa: CSASSGMDLQETQYF

j_call: TRBJ2-2
v_call: TRBV9
d_call: TRBD2
clone_size: NA
cdr3_nt: TGTGCCAGCAGCCAAAGGACTAGCGGGAGAGGAGCCGGGGAGCTGTTTTTT
cdr3_aa: CASSQRTSGRGAGELFF

j_call: TRBJ2-2
v_call: TRBV3-1/TRBV3-2
d_call: TRBD1
clone_size: NA
cdr3_nt: TGTGCCAGCAGCCAAAACAGGGGGGTTAACACCGGGGAGCTGTTTTTT
cdr3_aa: CASSQNRGVNTGELFF

j_call: TRBJ2-1
v_call: TRBV5-1
d_call: NA
clone_size: NA
cdr3_nt: TGCGCCAGCAGCTTGGATATAGGGGATGAGCAGTTCTTC
cdr3_aa: CASSLDIGDEQFF

j_call: TRBJ2-2
v_call: TRBV7-9
d_call: TRBD2
clone_size: NA
cdr3_nt: TGTGCCAGCAGCCCGGGGACTAGCGGGGGGCCGGACACCGGGGAGCTGTTTTTT
cdr3_aa: CASSPGTSGGPDTGELFF